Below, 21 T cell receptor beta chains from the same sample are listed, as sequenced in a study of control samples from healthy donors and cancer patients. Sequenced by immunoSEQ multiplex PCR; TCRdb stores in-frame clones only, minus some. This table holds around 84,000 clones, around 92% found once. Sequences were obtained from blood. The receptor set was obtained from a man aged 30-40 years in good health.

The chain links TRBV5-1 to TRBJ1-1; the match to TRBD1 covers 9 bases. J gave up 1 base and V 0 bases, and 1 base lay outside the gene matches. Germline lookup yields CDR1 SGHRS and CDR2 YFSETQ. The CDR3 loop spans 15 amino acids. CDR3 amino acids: CASSLGQGGNTEAFF. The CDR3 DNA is TGCGCCAGCAGCTTGGGACAGGGGGGGAACACTGAAGCTTTCTTT. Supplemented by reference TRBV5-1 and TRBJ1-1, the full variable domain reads KAGVTQTPRYLIKTRGQQVTLSCSPISGHRSVSWYQQTPGQGLQFLFEYFSETQRNKGNFPGRFSGRQFSNSRSEMNVSTLELGDSALYLCASSLGQGGNTEAFFGQGTRLTVV.

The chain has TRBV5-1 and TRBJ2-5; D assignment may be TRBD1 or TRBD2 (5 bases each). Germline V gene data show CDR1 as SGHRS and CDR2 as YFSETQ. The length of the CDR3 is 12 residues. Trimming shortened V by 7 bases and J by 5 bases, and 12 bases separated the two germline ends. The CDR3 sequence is CASSRWGETQYF. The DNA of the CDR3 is TGCGCCAGCTCAAGGTGGGGGGAGACCCAGTACTTC.

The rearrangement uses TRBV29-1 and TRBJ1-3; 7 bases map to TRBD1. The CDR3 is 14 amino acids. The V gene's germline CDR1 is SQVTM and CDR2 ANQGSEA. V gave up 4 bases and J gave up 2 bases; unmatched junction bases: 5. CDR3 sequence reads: CSVALDRAGNTIYF. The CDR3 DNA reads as TGCAGCGTTGCCCTCGACAGGGCTGGAAACACCATATATTTT.

CDR3 DNA: TGTGCCAGCAGGTCCGGCCCGAACACCGGGGAGCTGTTTTTT. Encoded protein: CASRSGPNTGELFF. V gene TRBV2 combines with J gene TRBJ2-2, with unresolved D. The CDR3 length is 14 residues. CDR1 and CDR2 (germline): SNHLY, FYNNEI. Trimming took off 6 bases at V and 0 bases at J, with 8 bases between the two ends. The full variable domain, with the rest looked up from reference TRBV2 and TRBJ2-2, is EPEVTQTPSHQVTQMGQEVILRCVPISNHLYFYWYRQILGQKVEFLVSFYNNEISEKSEIFDDQFSVERPDGSNFTLKIRSTKLEDSAMYFCASRSGPNTGELFFGEGSRLTVL.

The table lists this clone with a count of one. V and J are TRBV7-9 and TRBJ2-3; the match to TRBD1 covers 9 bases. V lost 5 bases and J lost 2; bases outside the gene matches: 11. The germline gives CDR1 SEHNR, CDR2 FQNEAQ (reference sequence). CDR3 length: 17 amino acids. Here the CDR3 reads CASSPPPGQGLTDTQYF. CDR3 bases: TGTGCCAGCAGCCCTCCTCCGGGACAGGGCCTCACAGATACGCAGTATTTT.

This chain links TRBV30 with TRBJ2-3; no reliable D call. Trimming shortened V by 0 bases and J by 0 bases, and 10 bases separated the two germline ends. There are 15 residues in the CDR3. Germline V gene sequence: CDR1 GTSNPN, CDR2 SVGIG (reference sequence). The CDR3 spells CAWSVGRYSTDTQYF. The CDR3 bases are TGTGCCTGGAGTGTAGGGCGGTATAGCACAGATACGCAGTATTTT.

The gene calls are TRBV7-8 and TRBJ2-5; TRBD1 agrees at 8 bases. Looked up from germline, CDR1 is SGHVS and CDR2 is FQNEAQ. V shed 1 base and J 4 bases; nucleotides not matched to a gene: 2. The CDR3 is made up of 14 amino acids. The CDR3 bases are TGTGCCAGCAGCTTAGGGACAGGGAGAGAGACCCAGTACTTC. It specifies CASSLGTGRETQYF.

CDR3 in amino acids: CSVTGVGPRTESNYGYTF. In DNA, the CDR3 is TGCAGCGTTACTGGGGTGGGGCCTAGGACGGAGTCTAACTATGGCTACACCTTC. V is TRBV29-1 and J is TRBJ1-2, with D maybe TRBD1 (5 bases). V dropped 5 bases and J dropped 0 bases, with 25 bases sitting between them. Germline V lookup: CDR1 SQVTM, CDR2 ANQGSEA. The CDR3 runs to 18 residues.

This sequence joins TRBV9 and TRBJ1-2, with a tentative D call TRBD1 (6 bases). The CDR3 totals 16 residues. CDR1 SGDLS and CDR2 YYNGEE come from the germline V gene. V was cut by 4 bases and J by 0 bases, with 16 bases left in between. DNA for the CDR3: TGTGCCAGCAGCCCAAGGGCAGGGGAAACTAACTATGGCTACACCTTC. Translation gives CASSPRAGETNYGYTF.

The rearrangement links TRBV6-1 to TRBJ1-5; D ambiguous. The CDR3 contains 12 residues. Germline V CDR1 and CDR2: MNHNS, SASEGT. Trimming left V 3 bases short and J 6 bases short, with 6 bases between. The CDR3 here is CASSDPTQPQHF. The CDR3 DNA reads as TGTGCCAGCAGTGACCCGACTCAGCCCCAGCATTTT.

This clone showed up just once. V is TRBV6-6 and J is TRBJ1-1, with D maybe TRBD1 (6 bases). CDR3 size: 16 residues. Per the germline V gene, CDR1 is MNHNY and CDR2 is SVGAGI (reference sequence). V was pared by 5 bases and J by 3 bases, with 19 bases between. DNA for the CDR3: TGTGCCAGCAGTCACGACCAGGGGCGGGGATACACTGAAGCTTTCTTT. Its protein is CASSHDQGRGYTEAFF.

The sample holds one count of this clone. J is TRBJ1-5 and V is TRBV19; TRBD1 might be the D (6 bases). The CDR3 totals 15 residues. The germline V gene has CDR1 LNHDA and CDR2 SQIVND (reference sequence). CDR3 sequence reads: CGTKQGINVRQPQHF. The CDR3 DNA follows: TGTGGGACGAAACAGGGAATAAATGTCAGGCAGCCCCAGCATTTT.

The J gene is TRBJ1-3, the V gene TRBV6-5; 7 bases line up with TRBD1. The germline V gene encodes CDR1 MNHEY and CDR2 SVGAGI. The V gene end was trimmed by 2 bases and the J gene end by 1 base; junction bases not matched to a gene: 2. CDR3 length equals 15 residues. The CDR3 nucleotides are TGTGCCAGCAGTTACGACAGGGTTTCTGGAAACACCATATATTTT. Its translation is CASSYDRVSGNTIYF.

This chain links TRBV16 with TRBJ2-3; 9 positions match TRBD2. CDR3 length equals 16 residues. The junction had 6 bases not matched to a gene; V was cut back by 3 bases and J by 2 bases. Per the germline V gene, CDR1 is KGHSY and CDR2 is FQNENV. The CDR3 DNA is TGTGCCAGCAGCCAGCGGGGGACTAGCTACACAGATACGCAGTATTTT. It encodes CASSQRGTSYTDTQYF. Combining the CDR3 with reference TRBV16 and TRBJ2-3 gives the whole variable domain GEEVAQTPKHLVRGEGQKAKLYCAPIKGHSYVFWYQQVLKNEFKFLISFQNENVFDETGMPKERFSAKCLPNSPCSLEIQATKLEDSAVYFCASSQRGTSYTDTQYFGPGTRLTVL.

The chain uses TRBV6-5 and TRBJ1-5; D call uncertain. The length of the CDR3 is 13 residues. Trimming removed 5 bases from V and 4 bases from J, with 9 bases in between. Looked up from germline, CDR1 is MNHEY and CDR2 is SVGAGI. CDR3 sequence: CASSPKINQPQHF. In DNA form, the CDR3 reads TGTGCCAGCAGTCCGAAAATAAATCAGCCCCAGCATTTT.

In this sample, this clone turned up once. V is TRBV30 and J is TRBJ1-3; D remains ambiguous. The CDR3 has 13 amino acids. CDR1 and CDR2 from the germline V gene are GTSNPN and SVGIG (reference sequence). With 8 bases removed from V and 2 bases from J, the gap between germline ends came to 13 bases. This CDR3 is CALGGSTGNTIYF. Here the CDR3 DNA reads TGTGCCCTGGGAGGGTCTACTGGAAACACCATATATTTT.

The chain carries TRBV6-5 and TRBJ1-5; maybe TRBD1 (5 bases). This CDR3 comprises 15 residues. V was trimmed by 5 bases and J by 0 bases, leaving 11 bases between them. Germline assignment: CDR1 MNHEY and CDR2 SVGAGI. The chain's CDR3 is CASSMTGGSNQPQHF. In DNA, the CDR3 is TGTGCCAGCAGTATGACGGGGGGTAGCAATCAGCCCCAGCATTTT.

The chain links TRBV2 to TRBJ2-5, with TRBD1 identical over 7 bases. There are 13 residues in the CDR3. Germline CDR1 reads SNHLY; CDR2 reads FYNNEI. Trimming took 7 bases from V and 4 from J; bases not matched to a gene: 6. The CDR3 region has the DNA TGTGCCAGCACCCTCTACAGGGGAGAGACCCAGTACTTC. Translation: CASTLYRGETQYF.

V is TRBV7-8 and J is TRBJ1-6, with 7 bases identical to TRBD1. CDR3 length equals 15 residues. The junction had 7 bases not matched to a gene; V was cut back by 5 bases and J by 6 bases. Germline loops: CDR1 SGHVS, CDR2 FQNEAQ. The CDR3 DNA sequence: TGTGCCAGCAGCCCTCGGACAGGAAGTAATTCACCCCTCCACTTT. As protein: CASSPRTGSNSPLHF. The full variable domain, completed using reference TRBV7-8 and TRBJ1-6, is GAGVSQSPRYKVAKRGQDVALRCDPISGHVSLFWYQQALGQGPEFLTYFQNEAQLDKSGLPSDRFFAERPEGSVSTLKIQRTQQEDSAVYLCASSPRTGSNSPLHFGNGTRLTVT.

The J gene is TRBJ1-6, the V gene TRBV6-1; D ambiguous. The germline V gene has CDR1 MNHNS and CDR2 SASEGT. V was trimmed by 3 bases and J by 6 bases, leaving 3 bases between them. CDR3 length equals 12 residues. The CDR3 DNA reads TGTGCCAGCAGTGAGAGTAATTCACCCCTCCACTTT. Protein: CASSESNSPLHF.

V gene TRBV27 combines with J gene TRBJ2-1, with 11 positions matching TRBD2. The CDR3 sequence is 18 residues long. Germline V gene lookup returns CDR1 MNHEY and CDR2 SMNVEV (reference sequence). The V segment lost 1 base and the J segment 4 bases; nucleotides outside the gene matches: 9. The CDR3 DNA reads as TGTGCCAGCAGTTTATTTGGGGCTAGCGGGGGGTATTACAATGAGCAGTTCTTC. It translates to CASSLFGASGGYYNEQFF.